The source of this TCR beta chain is a study of cytomegalovirus exposure and HLA in healthy donors. Study observations and caveats: Several top significant clusters appeared, in a later analysis, to be linked to common viral pathogens.

At sampling all donors were nominally healthy, likely with unrecorded immune exposures. CDR1 is SGHTA, CDR2 FQGNSA, per germline. This CDR3 contains 15 residues. After removal of 4 bases from V and 2 bases from J, the junction contained 7 bases not matched to a gene. PCR was performed using 60 Vbeta and 13 Jbeta primers. Assay used: immunoSEQ multiplex PCR; TCRdb lists only in-frame clones, some missing. The data contain around 200,000 clones, 75% to 85% of them singletons. Regarding this clone: What it binds is unknown.

This chain joins TRBV7-2 and TRBJ2-7, with 8 positions matching TRBD2. The sample comprised PBMCs. This sequence was found in a girl aged 10 to 17 in good health and CMV-seronegative. The CDR3 sequence is CASSSTAGEPYEQYF. The CDR3 coding sequence is TGTGCCAGCAGCTCGACAGCGGGGGAGCCCTACGAGCAGTACTTC.